A selection of T cell receptor beta chains follows, all from one sample in a study of Graves' ophthalmopathy and Graves' hyperthyroidism. Each CDR3 protein gets one entry after TCRdb re-called the multiplex PCR reads with MiXCR. Among hundreds of thousands of distinct CDR3 sequences listed, around 14% were seen once. The sequenced material came from blood. The receptors were gathered from a woman in her thirties with Graves' ophthalmopathy. Both conserved end residues are trimmed from each CDR3. D genes are given only for firm matches. Clone size, where shown, is once, few, many, or a class for clones that have expanded.

ASSFSVTGGTEAF	many	TRBD1	TRBV12-3/TRBV12-4	TRBJ1-1
ASSRGPSGVENEQY	few	TRBD2	TRBV5-6	TRBJ2-7
ASSFAGHRGTEAF	NA	NA	TRBV12-3/TRBV12-4	TRBJ1-1
ASSPGLAVYNEQF	few	TRBD2	TRBV14	TRBJ2-1
SVQGAKYGYT	many	TRBD1	TRBV29-1	TRBJ1-2
ASSLNGLADTGELF	few	TRBD2	TRBV7-3	TRBJ2-2
SVPGTAASAF	many	TRBD1	TRBV29-1	TRBJ1-1
ASSIMGTGNTGELF	few	TRBD1	TRBV19	TRBJ2-2
ASSRTRPTFQETQY	NA	NA	TRBV11-1	NA
SARGDRAESSYEQY	many	TRBD1	TRBV20-1	TRBJ2-7
ASSYTGDYGYT	many	TRBD1	TRBV11-1	TRBJ1-2
ASSLEGTLNTGELF	many	NA	TRBV5-1	TRBJ2-2
SAPGLAETQY	many	NA	TRBV29-1	TRBJ2-5
ASSLSGGLVTEAF	many	NA	TRBV27	TRBJ1-1
ASSFLTGNIKY	few	NA	TRBV28	TRBJ2-4
ASSELGVLNTEAF	NA	NA	TRBV25-1	TRBJ1-1
AISVPGDTEAF	many	NA	TRBV10-3	TRBJ1-1
ASSYSSRPAIYGYT	few	NA	TRBV6-5	TRBJ1-2
ASSPRWSSGGETQY	few	TRBD2	TRBV9	TRBJ2-5
ASRPTDRSYGYT	many	NA	TRBV9	TRBJ1-2
AVQGADTQY	many	NA	TRBV28	TRBJ2-3
ASSPGQTSGYT	many	NA	TRBV7-6	TRBJ1-2
ASSERGQLSNTEAF	many	TRBD1	TRBV13	TRBJ1-1
ASRQQNTEAF	many	NA	TRBV30	TRBJ1-1
ASSQAGTGADQPQH	NA	TRBD1	TRBV6-1	TRBJ1-5
ASSLRPGTGRLINQPQH	many	TRBD1	TRBV12-3/TRBV12-4	TRBJ1-5
ASSSGNQETQY	many	TRBD2	TRBV6-1	TRBJ2-5
ASSFAGAQETQY	many	NA	TRBV12-3/TRBV12-4	TRBJ2-5
ASSPQDRTYEQY	once	TRBD1	TRBV7-8	TRBJ2-7
ASSPPNPNTRSDADTQY	few	NA	TRBV4-2	TRBJ2-3
ASSFQDTNSGNTIY	many	NA	TRBV11-2	TRBJ1-3
ASSYSGSGYIQY	few	TRBD2	TRBV25-1	TRBJ2-4
ASSPSTSGFLYEQY	many	TRBD2	TRBV27	TRBJ2-7
ASTLRGEAGELF	many	NA	TRBV27	TRBJ2-2
ASSLNPGPDQPQH	many	NA	TRBV28	TRBJ1-5